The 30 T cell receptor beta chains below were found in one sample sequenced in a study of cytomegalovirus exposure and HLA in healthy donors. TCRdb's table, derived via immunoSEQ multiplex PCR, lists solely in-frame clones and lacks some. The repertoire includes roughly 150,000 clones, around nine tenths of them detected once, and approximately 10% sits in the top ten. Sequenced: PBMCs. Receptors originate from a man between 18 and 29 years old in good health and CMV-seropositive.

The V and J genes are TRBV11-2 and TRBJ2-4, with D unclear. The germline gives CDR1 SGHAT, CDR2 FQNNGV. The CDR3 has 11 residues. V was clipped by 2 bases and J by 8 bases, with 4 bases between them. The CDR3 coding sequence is TGTGCCAGCAGCTTAAGCGACATTCAGTACTTC. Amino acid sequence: CASSLSDIQYF.

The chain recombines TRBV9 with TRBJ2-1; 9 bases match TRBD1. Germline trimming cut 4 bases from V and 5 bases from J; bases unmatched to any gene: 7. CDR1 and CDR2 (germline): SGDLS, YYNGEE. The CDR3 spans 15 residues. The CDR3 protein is CASSPGQGLDNEQFF. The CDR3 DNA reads TGTGCCAGCAGCCCTGGACAGGGGCTCGACAATGAGCAGTTCTTC. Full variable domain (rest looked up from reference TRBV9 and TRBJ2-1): DSGVTQTPKHLITATGQRVTLRCSPRSGDLSVYWYQQSLDQGLQFLIQYYNGEERAKGNILERFSAQQFPDLHSELNLSSLELGDSALYFCASSPGQGLDNEQFFGPGTRLTVL.

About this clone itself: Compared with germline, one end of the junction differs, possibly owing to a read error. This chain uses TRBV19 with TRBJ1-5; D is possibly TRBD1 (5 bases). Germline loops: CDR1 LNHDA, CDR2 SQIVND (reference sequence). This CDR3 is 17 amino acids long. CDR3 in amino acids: CASSLSPGGSPNRPQHF. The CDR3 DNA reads TGTGCCAGTAGCCTATCTCCCGGGGGGAGCCCCAATCGGCCCCAGCATTTT.

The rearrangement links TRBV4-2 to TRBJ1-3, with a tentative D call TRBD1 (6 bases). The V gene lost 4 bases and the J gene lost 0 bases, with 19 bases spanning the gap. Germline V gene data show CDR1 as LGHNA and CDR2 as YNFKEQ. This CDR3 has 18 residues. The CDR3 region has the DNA TGTGCCAGCAGCCCCGGGCCTCCAGGGGAGTTCTCTGGAAACACCATATATTTT. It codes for CASSPGPPGEFSGNTIYF.

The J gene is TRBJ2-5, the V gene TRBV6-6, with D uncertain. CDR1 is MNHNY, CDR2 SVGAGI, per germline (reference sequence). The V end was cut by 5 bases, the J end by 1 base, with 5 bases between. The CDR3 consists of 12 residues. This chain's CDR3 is CASSPFQETQYF. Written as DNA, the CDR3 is TGTGCCAGCAGTCCGTTCCAAGAGACCCAGTACTTC.

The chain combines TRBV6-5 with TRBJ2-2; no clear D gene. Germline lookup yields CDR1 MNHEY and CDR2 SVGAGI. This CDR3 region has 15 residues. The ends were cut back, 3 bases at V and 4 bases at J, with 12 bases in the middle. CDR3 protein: CASSYGPSATGELFF. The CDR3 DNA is TGTGCCAGCAGTTATGGCCCAAGCGCCACCGGGGAGCTGTTTTTT.

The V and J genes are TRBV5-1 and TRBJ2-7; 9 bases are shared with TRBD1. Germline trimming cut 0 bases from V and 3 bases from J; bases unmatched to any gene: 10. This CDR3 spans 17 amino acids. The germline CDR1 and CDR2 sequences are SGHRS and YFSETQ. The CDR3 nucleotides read TGCGCCAGCAGCTTGGGGGTTTCCGGGACAGGGATCTACGAGCAGTACTTC. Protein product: CASSLGVSGTGIYEQYF.

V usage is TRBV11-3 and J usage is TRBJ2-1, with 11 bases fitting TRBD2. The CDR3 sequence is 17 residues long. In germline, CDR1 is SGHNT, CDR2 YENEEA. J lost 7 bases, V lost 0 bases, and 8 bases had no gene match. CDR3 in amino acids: CASSLDPTSGSRNEQFF. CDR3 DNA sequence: TGTGCCAGCAGCTTAGATCCCACTAGCGGGAGTAGGAATGAGCAGTTCTTC.

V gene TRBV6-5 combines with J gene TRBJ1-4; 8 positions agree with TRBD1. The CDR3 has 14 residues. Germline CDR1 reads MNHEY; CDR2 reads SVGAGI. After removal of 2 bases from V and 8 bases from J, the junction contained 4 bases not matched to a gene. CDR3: CASSYTGGREKLFF. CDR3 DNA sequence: TGTGCCAGCAGTTACACAGGGGGGCGCGAAAAACTGTTTTTT.

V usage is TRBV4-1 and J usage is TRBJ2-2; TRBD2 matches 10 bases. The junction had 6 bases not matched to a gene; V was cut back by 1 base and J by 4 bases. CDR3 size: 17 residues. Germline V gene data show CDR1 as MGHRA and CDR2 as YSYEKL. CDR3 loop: CASSQALAGGGTGELFF. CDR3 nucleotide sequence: TGCGCCAGCAGCCAAGCGTTAGCGGGAGGAGGCACCGGGGAGCTGTTTTTT.

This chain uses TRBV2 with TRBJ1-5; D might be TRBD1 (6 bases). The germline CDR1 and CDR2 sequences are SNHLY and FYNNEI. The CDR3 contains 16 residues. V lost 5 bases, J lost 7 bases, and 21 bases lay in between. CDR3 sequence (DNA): TGTGCCAGCAGTCTTAGGTTTAGCCCAGGGGTGCAGCCCCAGCATTTT. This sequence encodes CASSLRFSPGVQPQHF.

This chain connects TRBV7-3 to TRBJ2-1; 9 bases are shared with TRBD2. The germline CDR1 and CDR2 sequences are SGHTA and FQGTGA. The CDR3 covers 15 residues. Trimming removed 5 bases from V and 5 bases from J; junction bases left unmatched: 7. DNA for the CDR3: TGTGCCAGCAGCAAACAGGCGGGAGGGCACAATGAGCAGTTCTTC. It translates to CASSKQAGGHNEQFF.

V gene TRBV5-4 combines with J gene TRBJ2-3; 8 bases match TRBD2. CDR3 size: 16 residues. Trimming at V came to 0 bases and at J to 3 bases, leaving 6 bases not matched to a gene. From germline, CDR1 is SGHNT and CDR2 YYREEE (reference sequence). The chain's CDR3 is CASSLAMAGGTDTQYF. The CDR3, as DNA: TGTGCCAGCAGCTTGGCCATGGCGGGGGGAACAGATACGCAGTATTTT. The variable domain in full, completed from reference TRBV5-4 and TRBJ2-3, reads ETGVTQSPTHLIKTRGQQVTLRCSSQSGHNTVSWYQQALGQGPQFIFQYYREEENGRGNFPPRFSGLQFPNYSSELNVNALELDDSALYLCASSLAMAGGTDTQYFGPGTRLTVL.

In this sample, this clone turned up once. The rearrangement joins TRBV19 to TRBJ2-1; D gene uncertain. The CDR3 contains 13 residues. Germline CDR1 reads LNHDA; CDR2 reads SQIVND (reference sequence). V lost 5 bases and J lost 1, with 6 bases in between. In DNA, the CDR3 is TGTGCCAGTAGTTACAGATCCTACAATGAGCAGTTCTTC. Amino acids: CASSYRSYNEQFF. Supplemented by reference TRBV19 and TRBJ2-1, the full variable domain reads DGGITQSPKYLFRKEGQNVTLSCEQNLNHDAMYWYRQDPGQGLRLIYYSQIVNDFQKGDIAEGYSVSREKKESFPLTVTSAQKNPTAFYLCASSYRSYNEQFFGPGTRLTVL.

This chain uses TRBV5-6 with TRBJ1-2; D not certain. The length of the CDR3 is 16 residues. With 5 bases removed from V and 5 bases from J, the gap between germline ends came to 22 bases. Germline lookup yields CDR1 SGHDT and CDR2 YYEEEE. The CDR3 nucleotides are TGTGCCAGCAGGGTTTTAGGCCAGAACCTAGGTTATGGCTACACCTTC. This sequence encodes CASRVLGQNLGYGYTF.

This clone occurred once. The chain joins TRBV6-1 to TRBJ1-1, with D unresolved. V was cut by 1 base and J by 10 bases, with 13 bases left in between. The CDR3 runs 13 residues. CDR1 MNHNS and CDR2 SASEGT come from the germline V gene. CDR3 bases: TGTGCCAGCAGTGAAGGGCAGCTCAGCGCAGCTTTCTTT. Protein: CASSEGQLSAAFF.

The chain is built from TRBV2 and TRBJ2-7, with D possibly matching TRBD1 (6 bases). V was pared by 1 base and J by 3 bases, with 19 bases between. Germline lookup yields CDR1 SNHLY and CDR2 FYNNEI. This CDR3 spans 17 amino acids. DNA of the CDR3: TGTGCCAGCAGTGAAGGTGGTCGAGGCAGGGGACGCTACGAGCAGTACTTC. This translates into CASSEGGRGRGRYEQYF.

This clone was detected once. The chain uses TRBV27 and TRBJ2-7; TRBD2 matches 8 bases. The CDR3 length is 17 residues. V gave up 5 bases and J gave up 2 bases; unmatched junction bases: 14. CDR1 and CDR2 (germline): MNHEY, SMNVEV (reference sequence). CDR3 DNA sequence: TGTGCCAGCAGTGACCCTCAAGCCTTCGGGAGGGCCTACGAGCAGTACTTC. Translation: CASSDPQAFGRAYEQYF.

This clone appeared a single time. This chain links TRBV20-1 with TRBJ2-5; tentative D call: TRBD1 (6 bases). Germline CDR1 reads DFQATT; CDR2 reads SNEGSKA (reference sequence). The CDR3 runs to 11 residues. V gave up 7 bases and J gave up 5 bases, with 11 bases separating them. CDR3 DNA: TGCAGTGTGCAGGGGTGGGAGACCCAGTACTTC. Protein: CSVQGWETQYF.

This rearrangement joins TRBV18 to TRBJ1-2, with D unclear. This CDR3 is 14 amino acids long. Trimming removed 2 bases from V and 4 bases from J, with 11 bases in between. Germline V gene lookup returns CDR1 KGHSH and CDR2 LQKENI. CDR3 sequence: CASSPAGYSYGYTF. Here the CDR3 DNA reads TGTGCCAGCTCACCAGCCGGTTATTCCTATGGCTACACCTTC. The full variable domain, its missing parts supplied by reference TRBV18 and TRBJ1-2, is NAGVMQNPRHLVRRRGQEARLRCSPMKGHSHVYWYRQLPEEGLKFMVYLQKENIIDESGMPKERFSAEFPKEGPSILRIQQVVRGDSAAYFCASSPAGYSYGYTFGSGTRLTVV.

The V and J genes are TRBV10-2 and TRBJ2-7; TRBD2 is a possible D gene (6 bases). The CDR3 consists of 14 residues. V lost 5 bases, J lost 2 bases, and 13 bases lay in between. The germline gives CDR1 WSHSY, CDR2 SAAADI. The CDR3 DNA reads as TGCGCCAGCAGTAAAACCGGGACTCCCTACGAGCAGTACTTC. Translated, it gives CASSKTGTPYEQYF.

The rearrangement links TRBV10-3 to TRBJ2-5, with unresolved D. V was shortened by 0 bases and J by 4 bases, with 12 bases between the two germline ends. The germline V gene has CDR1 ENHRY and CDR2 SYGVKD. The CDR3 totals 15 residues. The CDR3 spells CAISESRRDGETQYF. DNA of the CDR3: TGTGCCATCAGTGAGTCGAGGAGAGACGGAGAGACCCAGTACTTC.

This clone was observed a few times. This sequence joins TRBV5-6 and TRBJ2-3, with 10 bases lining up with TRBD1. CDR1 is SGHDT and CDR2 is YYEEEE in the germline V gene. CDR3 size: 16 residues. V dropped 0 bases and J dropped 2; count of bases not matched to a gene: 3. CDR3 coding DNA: TGTGCCAGCAGCTTGGGGACAGGGGGGCCCACAGATACGCAGTATTTT. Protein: CASSLGTGGPTDTQYF.

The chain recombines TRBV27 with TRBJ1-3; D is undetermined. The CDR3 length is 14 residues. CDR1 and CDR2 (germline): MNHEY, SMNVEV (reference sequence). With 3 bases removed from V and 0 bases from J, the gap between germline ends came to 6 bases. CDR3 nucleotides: TGTGCCAGCAGTTTTCGGAGCTCTGGAAACACCATATATTTT. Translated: CASSFRSSGNTIYF.

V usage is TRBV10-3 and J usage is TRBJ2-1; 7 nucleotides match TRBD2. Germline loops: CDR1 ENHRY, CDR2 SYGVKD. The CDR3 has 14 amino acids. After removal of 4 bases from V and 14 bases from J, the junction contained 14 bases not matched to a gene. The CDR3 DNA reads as TGTGCCATCAGTGCCACAGCGGGATCGGGTTTGGAGTTCTTC. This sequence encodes CAISATAGSGLEFF.

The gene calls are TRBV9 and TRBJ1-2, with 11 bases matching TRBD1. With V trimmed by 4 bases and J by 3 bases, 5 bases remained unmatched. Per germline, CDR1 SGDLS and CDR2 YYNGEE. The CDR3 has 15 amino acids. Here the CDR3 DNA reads TGTGCCAGCAGCCTACAGGGACAGGGGGACTATGGCTACACCTTC. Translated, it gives CASSLQGQGDYGYTF.

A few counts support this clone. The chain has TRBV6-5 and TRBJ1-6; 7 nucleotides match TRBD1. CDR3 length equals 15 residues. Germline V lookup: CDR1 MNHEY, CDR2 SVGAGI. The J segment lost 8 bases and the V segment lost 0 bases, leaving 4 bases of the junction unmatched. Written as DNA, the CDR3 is TGTGCCAGCAGTTACTCGACAGGGACCTATTCACCCCTCCACTTT. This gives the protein CASSYSTGTYSPLHF.

For the CDR3, the DNA is TGTGCCAGCAGTGAATCACGAGCTGGAAACACCATATATTTT. It specifies CASSESRAGNTIYF. The chain has TRBV6-1 and TRBJ1-3; no definite D call. V was pared by 2 bases and J by 2 bases, with 7 bases between. Looked up from germline, CDR1 is MNHNS and CDR2 is SASEGT. The CDR3 is 14 residues long.

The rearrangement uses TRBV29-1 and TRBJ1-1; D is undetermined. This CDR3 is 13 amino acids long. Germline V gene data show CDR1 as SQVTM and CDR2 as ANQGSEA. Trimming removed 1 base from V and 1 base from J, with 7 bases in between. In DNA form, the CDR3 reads TGCAGCGTTGAAGGAGTTTGGAACACTGAAGCTTTCTTT. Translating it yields CSVEGVWNTEAFF.

CDR3 sequence reads: CASLEYYGYTF. The CDR3, as DNA: TGTGCCAGCCTAGAGTACTATGGCTACACCTTC. J is TRBJ1-2 and V is TRBV6-1; no clear D gene. The CDR3 is 11 residues long. CDR1 is MNHNS and CDR2 is SASEGT in the germline V gene. Deletions cut 8 bases from V and 3 bases from J, with 7 bases between.